This T cell receptor beta chain stems from a study of shared clonotypes between healthy human individuals. The V gene lost 2 bases and the J gene lost 4 bases, with 9 bases spanning the gap. This CDR3 has 14 residues. CDR1 is SGHNT and CDR2 is YYREEE in the germline V gene (reference sequence). Sequencing was performed with immunoSEQ multiplex PCR; in TCRdb, only in-frame clones are kept and a portion is missing. The sample lists about 1.4 million clones; roughly 96% were seen once. The receptor was isolated from a man aged 30 to 39 in good health. The chain joins TRBV5-4 to TRBJ2-2, with D possibly TRBD2 on 5 matching bases. Sequencing was carried out using naive CD4+ T cells sorted from blood. Documented subset: CD45RA+ positively selected. CDR3 protein: CASSLSGLTGELFF. The CDR3 bases are TGTGCCAGCAGCTTAAGCGGCCTCACCGGGGAGCTGTTTTTT.